These 29 T cell receptor beta chains came from one sample sequenced in a study of T cell changes during pregnancy in multiple sclerosis. The table came from immunoSEQ multiplex PCR; TCRdb's copy has only in-frame clones and leaves some out. The top ten clones hold 6.2% of a sample with roughly 120,000 clones, under 95% of them seen once. The material sequenced was peripheral blood, taken before pregnancy. Receptors originate from a female donor with multiple sclerosis, enrolled in a pregnancy study.

The chain recombines TRBV11-1 with TRBJ2-7; TRBD2 matches at 14 bases. The CDR3 contains 16 residues. V was pared by 4 bases and J by 5 bases, with 7 bases of the junction left unmatched. Per germline, CDR1 SGHAT and CDR2 FQDESV (reference sequence). The CDR3 coding sequence is TGTGCCAGCAGCTCCCAGGGACTAGCGGGAGTCGACGAGCAGTACTTC. Translation: CASSSQGLAGVDEQYF.

The genes are TRBV6-1 and TRBJ1-3; maybe TRBD1 (6 bases). Trimming took off 4 bases at V and 0 bases at J, with 13 bases between the two ends. Germline assignment: CDR1 MNHNS and CDR2 SASEGT. The CDR3 loop spans 16 amino acids. As DNA, the CDR3 is TGTGCCAGCAGTGGGGAGGGGGGTAACTCTGGAAACACCATATATTTT. Translation: CASSGEGGNSGNTIYF.

This sequence joins TRBV19 and TRBJ2-3; 8 bases align to TRBD2. Losses at the gene ends were 3 bases for V and 3 bases for J; bases not matched to a gene: 5. The CDR3 has 15 amino acids. Germline-derived CDR1 and CDR2 are LNHDA and SQIVND (reference sequence). The CDR3 nucleotides read TGTGCCAGTAGTATTGGCGGGAGGAAGACAGATACGCAGTATTTT. This sequence encodes CASSIGGRKTDTQYF.

This chain links TRBV5-4 with TRBJ2-1, with TRBD2 matching 13 bases. Germline values: CDR1 SGHNT, CDR2 YYREEE (reference sequence). CDR3 length equals 18 residues. V dropped 4 bases and J dropped 2; count of bases not matched to a gene: 9. CDR3 in DNA: TGTGCCAGCAGCAGACCCGGACTAGCGGGAGACCCCTACAATGAGCAGTTCTTC. It yields the protein CASSRPGLAGDPYNEQFF. The full variable domain, its missing parts supplied by reference TRBV5-4 and TRBJ2-1, is ETGVTQSPTHLIKTRGQQVTLRCSSQSGHNTVSWYQQALGQGPQFIFQYYREEENGRGNFPPRFSGLQFPNYSSELNVNALELDDSALYLCASSRPGLAGDPYNEQFFGPGTRLTVL.

The V call is TRBV6-5, the J call TRBJ2-7; possibly TRBD2 for D (5 bases). Trimming cost V 6 bases and J 3 bases, with 15 bases left between them. Germline V lookup: CDR1 MNHEY, CDR2 SVGAGI. This CDR3 has 14 amino acids. Written as DNA, the CDR3 is TGTGCCAGCAGCCAACTCGGACTGGACTACGAGCAGTACTTC. It translates to CASSQLGLDYEQYF.

The chain employs TRBV11-1 and TRBJ2-3; D remains unclear. Looked up from germline, CDR1 is SGHAT and CDR2 is FQDESV (reference sequence). The CDR3 totals 11 residues. The germline V and J ends were trimmed by 6 bases and 4 bases, with 5 bases remaining between them. CDR3 in amino acids: CASSEADTQYF. CDR3 bases: TGTGCCAGCAGTGAGGCAGATACGCAGTATTTT.

J is TRBJ2-1 and V is TRBV5-1, with 11 positions matching TRBD2. Germline V gene lookup returns CDR1 SGHRS and CDR2 YFSETQ. The length of the CDR3 is 18 residues. V dropped 0 bases and J dropped 0; count of bases not matched to a gene: 5. Here the CDR3 DNA reads TGCGCCAGCAGCTTGGTACTAGCGGGAGTCTCCTCCTACAATGAGCAGTTCTTC. Amino acids: CASSLVLAGVSSYNEQFF. The full variable domain, rest sourced from reference TRBV5-1 and TRBJ2-1, is KAGVTQTPRYLIKTRGQQVTLSCSPISGHRSVSWYQQTPGQGLQFLFEYFSETQRNKGNFPGRFSGRQFSNSRSEMNVSTLELGDSALYLCASSLVLAGVSSYNEQFFGPGTRLTVL.

The rearrangement links TRBV7-9 to TRBJ2-1, with D perhaps matching TRBD2 (7 bases). Germline V lookup: CDR1 SEHNR, CDR2 FQNEAQ (reference sequence). This CDR3 has 16 residues. V lost 5 bases and J 2 bases, leaving 16 bases between the germline ends. CDR3: CASSPYRGGPYNEQFF. CDR3 nucleotides: TGTGCCAGCAGCCCCTATAGGGGGGGCCCCTACAATGAGCAGTTCTTC.

The chain joins TRBV28 to TRBJ2-1, with a tentative D call TRBD2 (11 bases). The CDR3 is made up of 19 amino acids. Per the germline V gene, CDR1 is MDHEN and CDR2 is SYDVKM. V was trimmed by 5 bases and J by 3 bases, leaving 26 bases between them. CDR3 in DNA: TGTGCCAGCAGTCCGGGACAGGGGAAGACTAGCGGGATCTACAATGAGCAGTTCTTC. This gives the protein CASSPGQGKTSGIYNEQFF. The complete variable domain, with remaining parts taken from reference TRBV28 and TRBJ2-1, reads DVKVTQSSRYLVKRTGEKVFLECVQDMDHENMFWYRQDPGLGLRLIYFSYDVKMKEKGDIPEGYSVSREKKERFSLILESASTNQTSMYLCASSPGQGKTSGIYNEQFFGPGTRLTVL.

The chain employs TRBV5-1 and TRBJ2-1; 8 nucleotides align to TRBD1. The V gene's germline CDR1 is SGHRS and CDR2 YFSETQ. Unmatched junction bases numbered 4, after V lost 3 bases and J lost 2 bases. This CDR3 has 15 residues. CDR3 sequence reads: CASSSGQGAYNEQFF. The DNA of the CDR3 is TGCGCCAGCAGCTCTGGACAGGGAGCCTACAATGAGCAGTTCTTC.

This chain joins TRBV2 and TRBJ2-1; 7 positions agree with TRBD1. CDR1 SNHLY and CDR2 FYNNEI come from the germline V gene. V lost 4 bases to trimming and J lost 0 bases; unmatched junction nucleotides: 3. This CDR3 contains 15 residues. The CDR3: CASSADRSSYNEQFF. As DNA, the CDR3 is TGTGCCAGCAGTGCGGACAGGAGCTCCTACAATGAGCAGTTCTTC.

This clone appeared a single time. This chain joins TRBV15 and TRBJ1-4, with 8 nucleotides matching TRBD1. The germline V gene has CDR1 LNHNV and CDR2 YYDKDF (reference sequence). This CDR3 is built from 14 residues. The ends lost 6 bases at V and 4 bases at J; junction bases unmatched: 4. The CDR3 bases are TGTGCCACCAGATCCGACAGGGGTAATGAAAAACTGTTTTTT. Its translation is CATRSDRGNEKLFF.

The chain employs TRBV7-2 and TRBJ2-1, with 11 nucleotides matching TRBD2. CDR1 is SGHTA, CDR2 FQGNSA, per germline. V was pared by 1 base and J by 7 bases, with 6 bases of the junction left unmatched. The CDR3 is 16 amino acids. CDR3 sequence: CASSLDLAGGRNEQFF. CDR3 DNA: TGTGCCAGCAGCTTAGATTTAGCGGGGGGGAGGAATGAGCAGTTCTTC.

This clone was seen a few times. The V call is TRBV6-5, the J call TRBJ1-1, with unresolved D. V lost 8 bases, J lost 7 bases, and 11 bases lay in between. Germline CDR1 MNHEY, CDR2 SVGAGI. CDR3 size: 11 residues. CDR3 bases: TGTGCCAGCGGCCGTTGGTATGAAGCTTTCTTT. This codes for CASGRWYEAFF.

The chain links TRBV19 to TRBJ2-3; 9 bases map to TRBD2. This CDR3 has 15 amino acids. Trimming took 6 bases from V and 6 from J; bases not matched to a gene: 10. Germline V CDR1 and CDR2: LNHDA, SQIVND (reference sequence). CDR3: CASRETSGGYDTQYF. CDR3 bases: TGTGCCAGTAGGGAGACCAGCGGGGGGTATGATACGCAGTATTTT.

The rearrangement joins TRBV7-8 to TRBJ2-7, with 8 bases aligning to TRBD1. This CDR3 contains 16 residues. The trim removed 4 bases at V and 0 bases at J, leaving 8 bases unmatched. The germline gives CDR1 SGHVS, CDR2 FQNEAQ. The CDR3 sequence: CASSSVPGQDSYEQYF. CDR3 sequence (DNA): TGTGCCAGCAGCTCCGTTCCGGGACAGGACTCCTACGAGCAGTACTTC.

The rearrangement links TRBV6-1 to TRBJ2-2; no clear D gene. Germline V lookup: CDR1 MNHNS, CDR2 SASEGT. CDR3 size: 12 residues. CDR3 sequence: CVTHRNTGELFF. CDR3 bases: TGTGTTACCCACAGGAACACCGGGGAGCTGTTTTTT.

The chain links TRBV10-2 to TRBJ1-2, with a weak D call TRBD1 (6 bases). The germline V and J ends were trimmed by 4 bases and 3 bases, with 15 bases remaining between them. The CDR3 sequence is 15 residues long. CDR1 is WSHSY, CDR2 SAAADI, per germline. In DNA form, the CDR3 reads TGCGCCAGCAGTGCTGGCGGGGGCGGGTACTATGGCTACACCTTC. This encodes CASSAGGGGYYGYTF.

CDR3 in DNA: TGTGCCAGCAGCTTAGATCTAGCGGGAGGGCCGGGGGAGACCCAGTACTTC. It is translated as CASSLDLAGGPGETQYF. The chain is built from TRBV7-9 and TRBJ2-5; 12 bases agree with TRBD2. J was trimmed by 5 bases and V by 1 base; bases with no gene match: 8. Per the germline V gene, CDR1 is SEHNR and CDR2 is FQNEAQ (reference sequence). CDR3 length: 17 residues.

This chain connects TRBV25-1 to TRBJ1-1; possible D gene TRBD1, 6 bases. The CDR3 consists of 15 residues. V lost 6 bases and J 2 bases, leaving 16 bases between the germline ends. Germline assignment: CDR1 MGHDK and CDR2 SYGVNS. Here the CDR3 reads CASSPLGGANTEAFF. CDR3 nucleotides: TGTGCCAGCAGCCCTCTGGGGGGGGCCAACACTGAAGCTTTCTTT. Full variable domain (missing parts from reference TRBV25-1 and TRBJ1-1): EADIYQTPRYLVIGTGKKITLECSQTMGHDKMYWYQQDPGMELHLIHYSYGVNSTEKGDLSSESTVSRIRTEHFPLTLESARPSHTSQYLCASSPLGGANTEAFFGQGTRLTVV.

The chain uses TRBV2 and TRBJ1-2; 8 bases match TRBD1. This CDR3 comprises 13 residues. The V gene's germline CDR1 is SNHLY and CDR2 FYNNEI. Unmatched junction bases numbered 4, after V lost 7 bases and J lost 3 bases. In DNA form, the CDR3 reads TGTGCCAGCATCCAGGACAGGGACTATGGCTACACCTTC. It specifies CASIQDRDYGYTF.

J is TRBJ2-2 and V is TRBV10-3, with D perhaps matching TRBD1 (6 bases). This CDR3 comprises 16 residues. The V end was cut by 2 bases, the J end by 1 base, with 11 bases between. Germline V gives CDR1 ENHRY, CDR2 SYGVKD. In DNA form, the CDR3 reads TGTGCCATCAGTGAGCGTGGACAGCTGAACACCGGGGAGCTGTTTTTT. Translated: CAISERGQLNTGELFF.

This clone was detected once. J is TRBJ2-1 and V is TRBV7-3; 14 bases are shared with TRBD2. Per germline, CDR1 SGHTA and CDR2 FQGTGA. This CDR3 comprises 14 residues. V lost 5 bases and J lost 10; bases outside the gene matches: 4. CDR3 region: CASSAGTSGGEQFF. The CDR3 DNA reads TGTGCCAGCAGCGCCGGGACTAGCGGGGGAGAGCAGTTCTTC.

The rearrangement links TRBV19 to TRBJ1-2; 8 bases match TRBD1. Germline trimming cut 2 bases from V and 8 bases from J; bases unmatched to any gene: 10. The CDR3 totals 15 residues. Germline-derived CDR1 and CDR2 are LNHDA and SQIVND (reference sequence). The DNA of the CDR3 is TGTGCCAGTAGTATATCGGCAGGGGGCTCGTGGGGCTACACCTTC. This sequence encodes CASSISAGGSWGYTF.

This sequence joins TRBV2 and TRBJ1-5; tentative D call: TRBD1 (6 bases). The V end lost 4 bases, the J end lost 9 bases, and 16 bases lay between the germline ends. The CDR3 consists of 14 residues. Germline CDR1 is SNHLY and CDR2 is FYNNEI. CDR3 region: CASSVGGGGSPQHF. CDR3 nucleotide sequence: TGTGCCAGCAGTGTGGGGGGCGGGGGGTCGCCCCAGCATTTT.

The sample holds a few counts of this clone. V usage is TRBV15 and J usage is TRBJ2-7; tentatively, D is TRBD1 (6 bases). The ends were cut back, 0 bases at V and 6 bases at J, with 9 bases in the middle. This CDR3 region has 13 residues. Germline values: CDR1 LNHNV, CDR2 YYDKDF (reference sequence). The CDR3 bases are TGTGCCACCAGCAGAGATATAGGGGGCGAGCAGTACTTC. Translated: CATSRDIGGEQYF.

This clone was recorded only once. V and J are TRBV5-1 and TRBJ1-2, with D maybe TRBD1 (5 bases). The CDR3 runs to 14 residues. CDR1 and CDR2 from the germline V gene are SGHRS and YFSETQ. Trimming pared 2 bases from V and 8 bases from J, leaving 16 bases between. The CDR3 protein is CASSLSQGSGGYTF. The CDR3 DNA sequence: TGCGCCAGCAGCTTAAGTCAGGGATCGGGCGGCTACACCTTC.

This sequence joins TRBV5-1 and TRBJ2-1; tentative D call: TRBD1 (5 bases). CDR1 is SGHRS and CDR2 is YFSETQ in the germline V gene. The V and J ends lost 4 bases and 7 bases respectively, with 9 bases between them. The CDR3 consists of 12 residues. For the CDR3, the DNA is TGCGCCAGCAGCGGACAAGGGAATGAGCAGTTCTTC. Translated, it gives CASSGQGNEQFF.

The gene calls are TRBV6-4 and TRBJ2-3; tentative D call: TRBD1 (5 bases). Germline CDR1 is MRHNA and CDR2 is SNTAGT. Trimming removed 0 bases from V and 10 bases from J, with 11 bases in between. The CDR3 runs to 13 residues. DNA of the CDR3: TGTGCCAGCAGTGACTCGCCGGACACCCCGCAGTATTTT. It yields the protein CASSDSPDTPQYF.